This is a list of T cell receptor beta chains from one sample in a study of STAT3 mutations in large granular lymphocyte leukemia. Assay: immunoSEQ multiplex PCR; the TCRdb copy retains only in-frame clones and omits some. The repertoire holds approximately 31,000 clones, with about 86% as singletons. Sample: peripheral blood mononuclear cells. Source of these receptors: a man aged 55-75 years with T-cell large granular lymphocyte leukemia. Some clones in this sample may be carry-over from other donors' samples. CDR3s leave out the opening cysteine and the closing phenylalanine or tryptophan. A D gene is named only where the DNA matches it firmly.

v_call: TRBV6-1
d_call: TRBD2
j_call: TRBJ2-1
cdr3_aa: ASSDVAGGSYNEQF

v_call: TRBV30
d_call: TRBD2
j_call: TRBJ2-3
cdr3_aa: AWLAGVGTDTQY

v_call: TRBV18
d_call: -
j_call: TRBJ2-2
cdr3_aa: ASSPLPETGELF

v_call: TRBV18
d_call: -
j_call: TRBJ2-3
cdr3_aa: ASSPQSSYTDTQY

v_call: TRBV25-1
d_call: -
j_call: TRBJ2-3
cdr3_aa: ASSELGVSFTDTQY

v_call: TRBV5-1
d_call: TRBD2
j_call: TRBJ2-1
cdr3_aa: ASSLLAEYEQF

v_call: TRBV7-9
d_call: -
j_call: TRBJ2-6
cdr3_aa: ASRGTTGANVLT

v_call: TRBV4-3
d_call: -
j_call: TRBJ2-7
cdr3_aa: ASSQDLFDSYEQY

v_call: TRBV7-9
d_call: -
j_call: TRBJ2-3
cdr3_aa: ASSTRQIFTDTQY

v_call: TRBV25-1
d_call: -
j_call: TRBJ2-1
cdr3_aa: ASSERGAGAALANEQF

v_call: TRBV5-4
d_call: TRBD2
j_call: TRBJ2-3
cdr3_aa: ASSLPPSGKVDTQY

v_call: TRBV7-8
d_call: TRBD2
j_call: TRBJ2-1
cdr3_aa: ASSLAGGRASYNEQF

v_call: TRBV5-1
d_call: -
j_call: TRBJ1-1
cdr3_aa: ASSLDSPRGPEAF

v_call: TRBV5-4
d_call: TRBD1
j_call: TRBJ1-1
cdr3_aa: ASSFSRGVTEAF

v_call: TRBV5-1
d_call: -
j_call: TRBJ2-7
cdr3_aa: ASRLSSPYSYEQY

v_call: TRBV30
d_call: TRBD1
j_call: TRBJ1-4
cdr3_aa: AWGQGATNEKLF

v_call: TRBV29-1
d_call: -
j_call: TRBJ2-3
cdr3_aa: SYEFSATQY

v_call: TRBV28
d_call: TRBD2
j_call: TRBJ2-7
cdr3_aa: ASSFVRLGLAGTTYEQY

v_call: TRBV4-3
d_call: TRBD2
j_call: -
cdr3_aa: ASSQSRGASGRGQF

v_call: TRBV6-5
d_call: -
j_call: TRBJ2-7
cdr3_aa: ASRGAGVPYEQY

v_call: TRBV5-1
d_call: TRBD1
j_call: TRBJ2-5
cdr3_aa: ASSLAGTGGSETQY

v_call: TRBV6-5
d_call: -
j_call: TRBJ1-2
cdr3_aa: ASSWAGNGYT

v_call: TRBV5-4
d_call: -
j_call: TRBJ2-3
cdr3_aa: ASSSGTSTDTQY

v_call: TRBV29-1
d_call: TRBD2
j_call: TRBJ2-7
cdr3_aa: SVGTSGGSYEQY

v_call: TRBV4-1
d_call: TRBD1
j_call: TRBJ2-2
cdr3_aa: ASSLQGAAIGELF

v_call: TRBV7-9
d_call: TRBD1
j_call: TRBJ2-3
cdr3_aa: ASSLGRTGSTDTQY

v_call: TRBV19
d_call: TRBD2
j_call: TRBJ2-1
cdr3_aa: ASIRTSGSYNEQF

v_call: TRBV6-6
d_call: -
j_call: TRBJ2-7
cdr3_aa: ASSPAGPYEQY